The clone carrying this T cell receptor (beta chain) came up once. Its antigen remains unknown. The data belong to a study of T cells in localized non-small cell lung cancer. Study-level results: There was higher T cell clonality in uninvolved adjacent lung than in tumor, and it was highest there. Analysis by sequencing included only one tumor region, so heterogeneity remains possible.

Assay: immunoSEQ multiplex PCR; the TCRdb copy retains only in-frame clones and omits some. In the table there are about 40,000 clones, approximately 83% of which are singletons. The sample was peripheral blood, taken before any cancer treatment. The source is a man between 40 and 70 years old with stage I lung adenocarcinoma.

In DNA form, the CDR3 reads TGTGCCAGCAGCCCCGGGTTGCAGCGGGGGGGGCAGCAGTTCTTC. It codes for CASSPGLQRGGQQFF. The J gene is TRBJ2-1, the V gene TRBV7-3; 10 bases line up with TRBD2. This CDR3 is 15 amino acids long. The J segment lost 11 bases and the V segment lost 5 bases, leaving 12 bases of the junction unmatched. Looked up from germline, CDR1 is SGHTA and CDR2 is FQGTGA.